This is a list of T cell receptor beta chains from one sample in a study of cytomegalovirus exposure and HLA in healthy donors. Sequencing was performed with immunoSEQ multiplex PCR; in TCRdb, only in-frame clones are kept and a portion is missing. The data contain about 31,000 clones, roughly 89% of them seen just once; the ten biggest clones take up 2.5% to 3%. Sequenced material: PBMCs. The receptors here all came from a boy aged 5 to 17 in good health and CMV-seronegative. CDR3s include the opening cysteine and the closing phenylalanine or tryptophan. The D gene is left open where the match is weak. Some rows have no size entry. The others give once, few or many, or a class for an expanded clone.

cdr3_aa	cdr3_nt	clone_size	j_call	d_call	v_call
CASSLDRGLIYEQYF	TGTGCCAGCAGCTTAGACAGGGGGCTAATCTACGAGCAGTACTTC	-	TRBJ2-7	TRBD1	TRBV7-2
CASSATGLGYTF	TGTGCCAGCAGCGCGACAGGGCTTGGCTACACCTTC	-	TRBJ1-2	TRBD1	TRBV7-3
CASSFRRGESTDTQYF	TGTGCCAGCAGCTTCAGACGGGGGGAGAGCACAGATACGCAGTATTTT	-	TRBJ2-3	TRBD2	TRBV9
CASSPTGGYGYTF	TGTGCCAGCAGTCCAACAGGGGGATATGGCTACACCTTC	-	TRBJ1-2	TRBD1	TRBV28
CASSSGQAPYEQYF	TGCGCCAGCAGCTCGGGACAGGCGCCTTACGAGCAGTACTTC	-	TRBJ2-7	TRBD1	TRBV5-1
CASSLRTGGGTNEKLFF	TGTGCCAGCAGCTTAAGGACAGGGGGAGGAACTAATGAAAAACTGTTTTTT	-	TRBJ1-4	TRBD1	TRBV7-3
CSVGGPKSSYEQYF	TGCAGCGTGGGGGGTCCAAAGAGCTCCTACGAGCAGTACTTC	-	TRBJ2-7	-	TRBV29-1
CASSQDTSGGYNEQFF	TGTGCCAGCAGCCAAGACACTAGCGGGGGGTATAATGAGCAGTTCTTC	-	TRBJ2-1	TRBD2	TRBV4-2
CASSPTSGTGELFF	TGTGCCAGCAGCCCCACATCGGGCACCGGGGAGCTGTTTTTT	-	TRBJ2-2	-	TRBV6-1
CASTDGVDNEKLFF	TGTGCCAGCACTGACGGAGTCGATAATGAAAAACTGTTTTTT	-	TRBJ1-4	-	TRBV6-5
CASSREAGATGELFF	TGTGCCAGCAGCCGTGAAGCGGGGGCTACCGGGGAGCTGTTTTTT	-	TRBJ2-2	TRBD2	TRBV7-3
CASSATGELGYTF	TGTGCCAGCAGCGCGACAGGGGAGCTTGGCTACACCTTC	-	TRBJ1-2	TRBD1	TRBV28
CAWSVHRVYNYGYTF	TGTGCCTGGAGTGTACACAGGGTTTATAACTATGGCTACACCTTC	once	TRBJ1-2	-	TRBV30
CASSGGGYHNEQFF	TGCGCCAGCAGTGGTGGGGGGTATCACAATGAGCAGTTCTTC	-	TRBJ2-1	-	TRBV5-1
CASKDRVPSEQFF	TGTGCCAGCAAGGACAGGGTCCCCTCTGAGCAGTTCTTC	-	TRBJ2-1	TRBD1	TRBV2
CASSLNPGGQETQYF	TGCGCCAGCAGCTTGAACCCGGGGGGTCAAGAGACCCAGTACTTC	-	TRBJ2-5	TRBD2	TRBV5-1
CASRPLSRSDRHEQYF	TGTGCCAGCAGACCCCTCTCACGTTCTGACAGGCACGAGCAGTACTTC	-	TRBJ2-7	-	TRBV21-1
CASSQLQGTNYGYTF	TGTGCCAGCAGCCAATTACAGGGGACCAACTATGGCTACACCTTC	once	TRBJ1-2	TRBD1	TRBV4-2
CASSLERQGENIQYF	TGTGCCAGCAGCTTAGAGCGACAGGGGGAAAACATTCAGTACTTC	-	TRBJ2-4	TRBD1	TRBV7-9
CASSFSGDYGYTF	TGTGCCAGCAGCTTCTCCGGGGACTATGGCTACACCTTC	-	TRBJ1-2	-	TRBV7-9
CASSLARETQYF	TGTGCCAGCAGCTTAGCGAGGGAGACCCAGTACTTC	-	TRBJ2-5	-	TRBV7-2
CAGSFRQGASKAGYTF	TGTGCCGGCAGCTTTAGGCAGGGGGCTTCCAAGGCTGGCTACACCTTC	-	TRBJ1-2	TRBD1	TRBV11-2
CASSPLGGGREDTQYF	TGTGCCAGCAGTCCCCTGGGCGGGGGTAGGGAAGATACGCAGTATTTT	-	TRBJ2-3	TRBD2	TRBV28
CASSLAWGGYQETQYF	TGTGCCAGCAGCTTGGCTTGGGGGGGGTACCAAGAGACCCAGTACTTC	-	TRBJ2-5	TRBD2	TRBV5-4
CASSGPGTGNEKLFF	TGTGCCAGCAGCGGACCCGGGACAGGGAATGAAAAACTGTTTTTT	-	TRBJ1-4	TRBD1	TRBV7-2
CASSLVAGGLGELFF	TGTGCCAGCAGCTTGGTAGCGGGGGGGCTCGGGGAGCTGTTTTTT	-	TRBJ2-2	TRBD2	TRBV5-5
CASSLTLDSSEQYF	TGCGCCAGCAGCTTGACACTCGACTCTAGTGAGCAGTACTTC	once	TRBJ2-7	-	TRBV5-1
CASSDGQGVSNEQFF	TGTGCCAGCAGTGATGGCCAGGGGGTATCAAATGAGCAGTTCTTC	once	TRBJ2-1	TRBD1	TRBV2
CASSHPGNNQPQHF	TGCGCCAGCAGTCATCCAGGGAACAATCAGCCCCAGCATTTT	-	TRBJ1-5	-	TRBV23-1
CASSPGTGAGYTF	TGCGCCAGCAGCCCCGGGACAGGGGCTGGCTACACCTTC	once	TRBJ1-2	TRBD1	TRBV5-1
CASSPGVSGANVLTF	TGCGCCAGCAGCCCGGGGGTCTCTGGGGCCAACGTCCTGACTTTC	-	TRBJ2-6	-	TRBV4-3
CASSLVGNYEQYF	TGTGCCAGCAGCTTGGTCGGTAACTACGAGCAGTACTTC	-	TRBJ2-7	-	TRBV5-6
CASSYSILAQSEKLFF	TGTGCCAGCAGTTACTCGATCCTGGCCCAATCGGAAAAACTGTTTTTT	few	TRBJ1-4	-	TRBV6-5
CAVNGGGRYNEQFF	TGTGCCGTAAACGGGGGGGGCAGGTACAATGAGCAGTTCTTC	-	TRBJ2-1	TRBD2	TRBV2
CASSPPYSNQPQHF	TGTGCCAGCTCACCACCCTATAGCAATCAGCCCCAGCATTTT	-	TRBJ1-5	-	TRBV18